This T cell receptor (beta chain) was sequenced in a study of blood T cell repertoires in COVID-19. As for the study in general: Both acute and convalescent COVID-19 samples were obtained from the United States, Italy and Spain. From T cells, B-cell-depleted T cells, or PBMCs came the material, which was cDNA or gDNA.

With V trimmed by 5 bases and J by 11 bases, 14 bases remained unmatched. Germline CDR1 and CDR2: MNHEY and SVGAGI. This CDR3 spans 15 amino acids. In the source study's methods: Amplified reference gene primers provided the basis for estimating nucleated cell counts. Generated by immunoSEQ multiplex PCR, the TCRdb table keeps only in-frame clones and is missing some. V and J calls and clone size are given by that table; D and trimming were obtained from the DNA. This table has over 10,000 clones, under 95% appearing once. The TCR sequence derives from an older man with active COVID-19. Sequencing used peripheral blood. This chain uses TRBV6-5 with TRBJ2-4; 8 bases line up with TRBD2. The CDR3 nucleotides read TGTGCCAGCAGTCCGGGGGCGGGGGGCCCGGGGGTTCAGTACTTC. This codes for CASSPGAGGPGVQYF.